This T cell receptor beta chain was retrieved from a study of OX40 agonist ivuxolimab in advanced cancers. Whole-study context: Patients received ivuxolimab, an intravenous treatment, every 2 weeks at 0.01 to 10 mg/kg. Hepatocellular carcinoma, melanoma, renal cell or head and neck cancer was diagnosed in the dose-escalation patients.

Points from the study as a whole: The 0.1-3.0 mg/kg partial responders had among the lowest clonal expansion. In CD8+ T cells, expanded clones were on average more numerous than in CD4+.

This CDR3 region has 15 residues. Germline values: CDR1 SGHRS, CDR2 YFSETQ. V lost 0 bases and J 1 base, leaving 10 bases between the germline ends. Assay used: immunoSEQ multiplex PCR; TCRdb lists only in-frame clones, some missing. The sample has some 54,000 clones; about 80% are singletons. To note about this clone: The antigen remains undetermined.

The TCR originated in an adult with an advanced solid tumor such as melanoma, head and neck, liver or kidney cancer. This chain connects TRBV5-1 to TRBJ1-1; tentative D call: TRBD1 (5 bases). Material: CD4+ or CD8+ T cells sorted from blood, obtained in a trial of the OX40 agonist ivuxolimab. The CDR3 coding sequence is TGCGCCAGCAGCTTGGTGGGGCCGGGGAACACTGAAGCTTTCTTT. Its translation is CASSLVGPGNTEAFF.